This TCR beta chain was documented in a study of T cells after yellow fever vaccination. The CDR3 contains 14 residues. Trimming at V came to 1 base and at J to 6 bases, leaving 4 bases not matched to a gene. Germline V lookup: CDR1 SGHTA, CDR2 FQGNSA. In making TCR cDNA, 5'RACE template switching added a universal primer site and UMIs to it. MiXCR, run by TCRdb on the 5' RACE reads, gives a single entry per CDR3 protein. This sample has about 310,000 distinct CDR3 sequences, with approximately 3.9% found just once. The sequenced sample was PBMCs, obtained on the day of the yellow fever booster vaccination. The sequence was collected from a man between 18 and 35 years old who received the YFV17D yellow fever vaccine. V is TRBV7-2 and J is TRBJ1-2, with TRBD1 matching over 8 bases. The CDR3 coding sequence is TGTGCCAGCAGCTTAGGAACAGGGGGACATGGCTACACCTTC. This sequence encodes CASSLGTGGHGYTF. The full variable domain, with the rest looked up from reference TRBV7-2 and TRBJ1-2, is GAGVSQSPSNKVTEKGKDVELRCDPISGHTALYWYRQSLGQGLEFLIYFQGNSAPDKSGLPSDRFSAERTGGSVSTLTIQRTQQEDSAVYLCASSLGTGGHGYTFGSGTRLTVV.